The rows below give T cell receptor beta chains drawn from one sample of a study of blood T cell repertoires in COVID-19. Clones were read by immunoSEQ multiplex PCR, and TCRdb kept only the in-frame ones, dropping some. This table has 150,000 or so clones, approximately 86% appearing once. Specimen: peripheral blood. The receptors were gathered from a man aged 55 to 70 who had recovered from COVID-19. Each CDR3 is given with its conserved first and last residue. D genes are given only for firm matches. Clone sizes are given selectively: once, few, many, or a class where the clone is expanded.

cdr3_length | j_call | v_call | d_call | clone_size | cdr3_aa | cdr3_nt
14 | TRBJ1-4 | TRBV5-1 | - | - | CASSLLAGNEKLFF | TGCGCCAGCAGCCTCTTGGCAGGCAATGAAAAACTGTTTTTT
14 | TRBJ1-1 | TRBV5-1 | - | - | CASSGPDSWDEAFF | TGCGCCAGCAGCGGCCCGGACAGTTGGGATGAAGCTTTCTTT
10 | TRBJ2-1 | TRBV20-1 | - | - | CSFPADPQFF | TGCAGCTTCCCAGCGGACCCTCAGTTCTTC
18 | TRBJ1-5 | TRBV24-1 | TRBD1 | - | CATSDRRDRGESNQPQHF | TGTGCCACCAGTGACCGAAGGGACAGGGGAGAGAGCAATCAGCCCCAGCATTTT
14 | TRBJ2-7 | TRBV6-5 | TRBD2 | - | CASSTQRGVYEQYF | TGTGCCAGCTCAACGCAGCGGGGGGTTTACGAGCAGTACTTC
14 | TRBJ1-1 | TRBV27 | - | few | CASIPPAGVTEAFF | TGTGCCAGCATCCCTCCCGCGGGTGTTACTGAAGCTTTCTTT
16 | TRBJ2-7 | TRBV7-9 | TRBD1 | - | CASSGITGDEEHEQYF | TGTGCCAGCAGCGGGATCACAGGGGACGAAGAACACGAGCAGTACTTC
15 | TRBJ1-5 | TRBV15 | - | few | CATSRDRGTNQPQHF | TGTGCCACCAGCAGAGACAGGGGAACGAATCAGCCCCAGCATTTT
17 | TRBJ2-2 | TRBV5-8 | - | once | CASSLVQGWANTGELFF | TGTGCCAGCAGCTTGGTTCAGGGTTGGGCGAACACCGGGGAGCTGTTTTTT
15 | TRBJ1-4 | TRBV7-2 | TRBD1 | - | CASRSGGGTGRKLFF | TGTGCCAGCAGATCTGGAGGAGGGACAGGTCGAAAACTGTTTTTT
18 | TRBJ1-2 | TRBV3-1/TRBV3-2 | TRBD1 | - | CASSQGDRGFSANYGYTF | TGTGCCAGCAGCCAAGGGGACAGGGGATTTTCAGCTAACTATGGCTACACCTTC
12 | TRBJ1-2 | TRBV4-3 | - | - | CASSQGTNADTF | TGCGCCAGCAGCCAAGGGACTAACGCCGACACCTTC
13 | TRBJ2-1 | TRBV3-1/TRBV3-2 | - | - | CASSQNYGYEQFF | TGTGCCAGCAGCCAGAATTACGGGTATGAGCAGTTCTTC
17 | TRBJ2-2 | TRBV6-2/TRBV6-3 | TRBD2 | few | CASTPGGGRRSAGELFF | TGTGCCAGCACCCCGGGAGGGGGGAGACGGTCAGCCGGGGAGCTGTTTTTT
16 | TRBJ2-1 | TRBV27 | - | - | CASSPGGSWSYNEQFF | TGTGCCAGCAGTCCGGGGGGCTCGTGGTCCTACAATGAGCAGTTCTTC
17 | TRBJ1-2 | TRBV4-3 | TRBD1 | - | CASSQDTNRGPDYGYTF | TGCGCCAGCAGCCAAGATACCAACAGGGGGCCCGACTATGGCTACACCTTC
16 | TRBJ1-2 | TRBV6-1 | TRBD1 | once | CASSENVGQHNYGYTF | TGTGCCAGCAGTGAAAATGTGGGACAGCATAACTATGGCTACACCTTC
17 | TRBJ1-6 | TRBV24-1 | TRBD1 | - | CATPTSTGVSYNSPLHF | TGTGCCACCCCTACCTCGACAGGGGTCTCCTATAATTCACCCCTCCACTTT
15 | TRBJ1-2 | TRBV28 | TRBD1 | - | CASSGPGQGDYGYTF | TGTGCCAGCAGTGGACCGGGACAGGGAGACTATGGCTACACCTTC
14 | TRBJ2-1 | TRBV5-4 | - | - | CASSTPGMYNEQFF | TGTGCCAGCAGCACACCCGGGATGTACAATGAGCAGTTCTTC
13 | TRBJ1-1 | TRBV18 | - | - | CASSHSRSTEAFF | TGTGCCAGCTCACATTCCAGGTCGACTGAAGCTTTCTTT
14 | TRBJ1-5 | TRBV5-1 | TRBD1 | - | CASSTETGVKPQHF | TGCGCCAGCAGCACTGAGACAGGGGTAAAGCCCCAGCATTTT